This TCR beta chain came from a study of PD-1 blockade in classical Hodgkin lymphoma. Study outcomes and limitations: Researchers reported that CD4+ TCR diversity, though not CD8+, rose significantly by C4D1. Why the repertoires differ is still unclear, perhaps disease activity or prior therapy.

V was pared by 4 bases and J by 2 bases, with 14 bases between. CDR1 is SQVTM and CDR2 is ANQGSEA in the germline V gene. This CDR3 is built from 14 residues. Exposure to brentuximab vedotin varied, and each patient had relapsed following autologous stem cell transplantation. Generated by immunoSEQ multiplex PCR, the TCRdb table keeps only in-frame clones and is missing some. Of thousands of clones in the sample, 70% to 90% were seen once. This clone has only one observation. As yet, its antigen is unknown. Specimen: peripheral blood mononuclear cells (PBMCs), collected before the second cycle of nivolumab. The sequence came from a human donor with classical Hodgkin lymphoma. The chain is built from TRBV29-1 and TRBJ2-5, with D tentatively TRBD2 (6 bases). The CDR3 nucleotides are TGCAGCGTTGGAGGGGACTCATTTCAAGAGACCCAGTACTTC. Its protein product is CSVGGDSFQETQYF.